Reported below is one T cell receptor beta chain. Its antigen remains unidentified. The data derive from a study of T cell responses to AZD1222 COVID-19 vaccine. Points from the study as a whole: Baseline seropositives among AZD1222 recipients totaled only five to seven.

Assay: immunoSEQ multiplex PCR; the TCRdb copy retains only in-frame clones and omits some. The data hold tens of thousands of clones, with around 90% observed a single time. Per germline, CDR1 MNHEY and CDR2 SMNVEV (reference sequence). V was clipped by 8 bases and J by 6 bases, with 20 bases between them. The CDR3 spans 15 residues. The source of this sequence is an adult who received the AZD1222 COVID-19 vaccine. Sequenced here: peripheral blood, sampled 28 days after the second AZD1222 dose. The chain has TRBV27 and TRBJ1-5, with D tentatively TRBD1 (5 bases). The CDR3 loop is CASRSWGYAAQPQHF. The DNA for the CDR3 is TGTGCCAGCCGTTCCTGGGGCTACGCCGCTCAGCCCCAGCATTTT.